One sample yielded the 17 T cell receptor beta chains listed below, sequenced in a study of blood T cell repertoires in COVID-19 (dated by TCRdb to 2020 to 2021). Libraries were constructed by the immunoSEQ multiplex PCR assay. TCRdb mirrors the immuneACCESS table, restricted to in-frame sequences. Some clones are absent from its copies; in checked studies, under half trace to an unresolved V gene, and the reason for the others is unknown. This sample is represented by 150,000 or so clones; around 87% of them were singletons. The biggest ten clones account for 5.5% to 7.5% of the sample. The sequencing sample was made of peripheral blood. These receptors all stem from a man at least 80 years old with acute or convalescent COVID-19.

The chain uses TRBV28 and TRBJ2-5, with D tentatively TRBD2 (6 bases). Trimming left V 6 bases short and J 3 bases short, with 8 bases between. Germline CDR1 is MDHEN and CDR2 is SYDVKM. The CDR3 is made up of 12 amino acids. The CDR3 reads CASRGGKETQYF. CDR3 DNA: TGTGCCAGCAGGGGGGGTAAAGAGACCCAGTACTTC. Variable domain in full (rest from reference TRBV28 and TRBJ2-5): DVKVTQSSRYLVKRTGEKVFLECVQDMDHENMFWYRQDPGLGLRLIYFSYDVKMKEKGDIPEGYSVSREKKERFSLILESASTNQTSMYLCASRGGKETQYFGPGTRLLVL.

The DNA of the CDR3 is TGTGCCAGCAGTTGGGCACGGGACTACAATCAGCCCCAGCATTTT. Amino acid sequence: CASSWARDYNQPQHF. The gene calls are TRBV27 and TRBJ1-5; tentative D call: TRBD1 (5 bases). The CDR3 consists of 15 residues. Trimming stripped 4 bases from V and 3 bases from J, with 13 bases between. Germline loops: CDR1 MNHEY, CDR2 SMNVEV (reference sequence).

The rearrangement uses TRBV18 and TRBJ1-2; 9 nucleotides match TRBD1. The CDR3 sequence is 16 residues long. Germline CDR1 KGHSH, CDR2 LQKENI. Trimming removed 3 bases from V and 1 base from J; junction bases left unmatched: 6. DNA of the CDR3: TGTGCCAGCTCACCGTCGGGACAGGGAAGTAACTATGGCTACACCTTC. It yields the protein CASSPSGQGSNYGYTF.

The DNA for the CDR3 is TGTGCCAGCAGTCCCACCGGGACAGCTAATTCACCCCTCCACTTT. It yields the protein CASSPTGTANSPLHF. The chain uses TRBV27 and TRBJ1-6, with TRBD1 identical over 7 bases. The CDR3 is 15 amino acids. Germline CDR1 is MNHEY and CDR2 is SMNVEV (reference sequence). Losses at the gene ends were 5 bases for V and 6 bases for J; bases not matched to a gene: 7.

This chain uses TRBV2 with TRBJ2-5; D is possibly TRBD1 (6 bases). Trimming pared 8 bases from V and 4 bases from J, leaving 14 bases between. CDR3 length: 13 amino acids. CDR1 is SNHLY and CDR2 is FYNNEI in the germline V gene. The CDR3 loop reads CASHRDLRETQYF. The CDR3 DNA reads TGTGCCAGCCACAGGGATCTAAGAGAGACCCAGTACTTC.

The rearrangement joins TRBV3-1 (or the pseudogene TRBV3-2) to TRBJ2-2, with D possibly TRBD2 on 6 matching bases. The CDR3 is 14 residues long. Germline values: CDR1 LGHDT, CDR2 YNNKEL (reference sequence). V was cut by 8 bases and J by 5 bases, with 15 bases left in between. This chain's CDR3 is CASERGVETGELFF. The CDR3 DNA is TGTGCCAGCGAGCGCGGGGTTGAGACCGGGGAGCTGTTTTTT.

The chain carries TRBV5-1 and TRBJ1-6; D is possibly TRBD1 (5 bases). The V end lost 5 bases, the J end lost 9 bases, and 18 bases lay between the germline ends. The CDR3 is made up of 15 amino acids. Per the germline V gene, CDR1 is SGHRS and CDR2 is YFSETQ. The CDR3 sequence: CASRIGDRGSSPLHF. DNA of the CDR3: TGCGCCAGCAGAATTGGGGATAGGGGTTCTTCACCCCTCCACTTT.

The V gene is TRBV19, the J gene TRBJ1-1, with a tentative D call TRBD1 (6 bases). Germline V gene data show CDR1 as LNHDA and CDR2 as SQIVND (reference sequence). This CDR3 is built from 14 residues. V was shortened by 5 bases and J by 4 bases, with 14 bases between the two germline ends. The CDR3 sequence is CASSASQGATEAFF. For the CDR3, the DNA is TGTGCCAGTAGTGCGTCACAGGGAGCCACTGAAGCTTTCTTT. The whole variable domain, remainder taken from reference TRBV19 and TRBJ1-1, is DGGITQSPKYLFRKEGQNVTLSCEQNLNHDAMYWYRQDPGQGLRLIYYSQIVNDFQKGDIAEGYSVSREKKESFPLTVTSAQKNPTAFYLCASSASQGATEAFFGQGTRLTVV.

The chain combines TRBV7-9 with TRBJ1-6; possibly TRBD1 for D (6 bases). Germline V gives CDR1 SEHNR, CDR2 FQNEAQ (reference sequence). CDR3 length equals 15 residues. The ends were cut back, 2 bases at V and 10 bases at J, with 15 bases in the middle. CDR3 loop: CASSLSGGAQSPLHF. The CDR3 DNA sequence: TGTGCCAGCAGCTTATCGGGGGGCGCGCAGTCACCCCTCCACTTT.

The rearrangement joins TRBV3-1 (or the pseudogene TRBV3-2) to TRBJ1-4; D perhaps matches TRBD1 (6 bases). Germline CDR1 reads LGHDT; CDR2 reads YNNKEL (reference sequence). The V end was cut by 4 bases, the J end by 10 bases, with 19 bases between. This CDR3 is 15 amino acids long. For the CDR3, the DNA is TGTGCCAGCAGCCCATCCGGGGGGGGGCAAGGAAAACTGTTTTTT. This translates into CASSPSGGGQGKLFF.

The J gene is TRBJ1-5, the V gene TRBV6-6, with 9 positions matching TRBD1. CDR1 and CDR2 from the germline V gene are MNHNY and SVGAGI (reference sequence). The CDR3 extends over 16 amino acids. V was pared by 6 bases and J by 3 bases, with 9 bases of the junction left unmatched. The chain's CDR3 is CASRRDRETSNQPQHF. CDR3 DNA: TGTGCCAGCAGGAGGGACAGGGAGACTTCCAATCAGCCCCAGCATTTT.

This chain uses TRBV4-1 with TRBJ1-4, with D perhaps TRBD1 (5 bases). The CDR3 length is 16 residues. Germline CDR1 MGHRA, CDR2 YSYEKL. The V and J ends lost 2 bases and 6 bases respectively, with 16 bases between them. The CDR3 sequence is CASSQLLTVLDEKLFF. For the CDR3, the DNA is TGCGCCAGCAGCCAACTTTTGACAGTCTTGGATGAAAAACTGTTTTTT.

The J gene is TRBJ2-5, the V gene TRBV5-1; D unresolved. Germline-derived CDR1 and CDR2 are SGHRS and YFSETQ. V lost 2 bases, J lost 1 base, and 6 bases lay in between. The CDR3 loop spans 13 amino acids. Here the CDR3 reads CASSLSFQETQYF. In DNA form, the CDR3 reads TGCGCCAGCAGCTTAAGCTTCCAAGAGACCCAGTACTTC. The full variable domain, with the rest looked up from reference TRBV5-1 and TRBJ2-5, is KAGVTQTPRYLIKTRGQQVTLSCSPISGHRSVSWYQQTPGQGLQFLFEYFSETQRNKGNFPGRFSGRQFSNSRSEMNVSTLELGDSALYLCASSLSFQETQYFGPGTRLLVL.

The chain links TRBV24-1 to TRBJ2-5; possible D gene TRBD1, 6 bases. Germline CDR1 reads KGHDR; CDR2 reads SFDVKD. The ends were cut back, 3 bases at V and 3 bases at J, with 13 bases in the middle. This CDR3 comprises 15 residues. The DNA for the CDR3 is TGTGCCACCAGTGATCCCAGGCCAGGGGAAGAGACCCAGTACTTC. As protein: CATSDPRPGEETQYF.

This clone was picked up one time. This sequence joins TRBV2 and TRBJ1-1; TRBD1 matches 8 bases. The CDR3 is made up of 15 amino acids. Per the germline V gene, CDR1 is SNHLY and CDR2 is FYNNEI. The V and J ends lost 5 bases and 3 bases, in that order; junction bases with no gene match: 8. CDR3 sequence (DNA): TGTGCCAGCAGTAGTTGGACAGGGTGGGACACTGAAGCTTTCTTT. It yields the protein CASSSWTGWDTEAFF.

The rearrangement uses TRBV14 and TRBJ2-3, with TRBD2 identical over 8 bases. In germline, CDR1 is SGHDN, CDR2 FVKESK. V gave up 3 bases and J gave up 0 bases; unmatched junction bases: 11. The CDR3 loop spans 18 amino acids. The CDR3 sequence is CASSQGLAGRLSTDTQYF. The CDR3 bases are TGTGCCAGCAGCCAGGGATTAGCGGGGCGATTAAGCACAGATACGCAGTATTTT.

CDR3 DNA: TGTGCCATCAGTGAGTCGAGGGAGGGAAACACTGAAGCTTTCTTT. Encoded protein: CAISESREGNTEAFF. V is TRBV10-3 and J is TRBJ1-1, with D unresolved. The CDR3 contains 15 residues. V lost 0 bases and J 2 bases, leaving 10 bases between the germline ends. From germline, CDR1 is ENHRY and CDR2 SYGVKD.